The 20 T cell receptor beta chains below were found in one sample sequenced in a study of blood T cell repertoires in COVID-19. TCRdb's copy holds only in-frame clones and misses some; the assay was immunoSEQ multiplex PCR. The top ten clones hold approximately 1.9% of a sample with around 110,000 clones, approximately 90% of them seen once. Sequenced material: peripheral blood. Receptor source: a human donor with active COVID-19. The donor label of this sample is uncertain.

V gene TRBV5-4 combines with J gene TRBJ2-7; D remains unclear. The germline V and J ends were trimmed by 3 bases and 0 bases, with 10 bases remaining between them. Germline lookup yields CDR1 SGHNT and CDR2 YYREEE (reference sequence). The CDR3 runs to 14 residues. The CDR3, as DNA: TGTGCCAGCAGCTCCGAGATACTCTCCTACGAGCAGTACTTC. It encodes CASSSEILSYEQYF.

The chain's CDR3 is CATSDFTAGFNEQFF. CDR3 bases: TGTGCCACCAGTGATTTTACGGCAGGGTTCAATGAGCAGTTCTTC. The rearrangement uses TRBV24-1 and TRBJ2-1, with D tentatively TRBD1 (5 bases). Germline values: CDR1 KGHDR, CDR2 SFDVKD. V was clipped by 1 base and J by 6 bases, with 12 bases between them. This CDR3 is built from 15 residues.

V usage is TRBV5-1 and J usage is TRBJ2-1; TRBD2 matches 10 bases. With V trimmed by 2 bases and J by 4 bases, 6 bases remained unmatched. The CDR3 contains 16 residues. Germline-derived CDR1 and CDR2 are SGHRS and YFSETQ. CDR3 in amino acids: CASSFPRTSGYNEQFF. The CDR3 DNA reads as TGCGCCAGCAGCTTCCCCCGGACTAGCGGATACAATGAGCAGTTCTTC.

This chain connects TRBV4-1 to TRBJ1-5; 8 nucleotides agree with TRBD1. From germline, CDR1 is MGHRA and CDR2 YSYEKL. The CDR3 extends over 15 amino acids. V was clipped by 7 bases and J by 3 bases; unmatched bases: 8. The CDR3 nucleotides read TGCGCCAGCACGTCATCAGGGGGCCTCAATCAGCCCCAGCATTTT. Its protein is CASTSSGGLNQPQHF.

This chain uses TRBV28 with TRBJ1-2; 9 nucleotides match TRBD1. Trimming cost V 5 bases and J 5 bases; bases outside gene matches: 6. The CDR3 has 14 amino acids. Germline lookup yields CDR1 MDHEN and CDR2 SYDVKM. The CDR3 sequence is CASSPRDRVYGYTF. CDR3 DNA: TGTGCCAGCAGTCCTCGGGACAGGGTATATGGCTACACCTTC.

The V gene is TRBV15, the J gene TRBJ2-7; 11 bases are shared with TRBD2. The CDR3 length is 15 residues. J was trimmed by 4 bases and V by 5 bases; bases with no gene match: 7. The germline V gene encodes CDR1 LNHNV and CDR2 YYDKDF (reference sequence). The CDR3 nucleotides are TGTGCCACCAGCCTCTCACGACTAGCGGGGTACGAGCAGTACTTC. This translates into CATSLSRLAGYEQYF.

The CDR3 DNA sequence: TGTGCCAGTAGTATAACGACAGCCTCTCTCTTCTATGGCTACACCTTC. It specifies CASSITTASLFYGYTF. The genes are TRBV19 and TRBJ1-2; a possible D gene is TRBD1 (5 bases). The V gene lost 2 bases and the J gene lost 4 bases, with 17 bases spanning the gap. Germline V lookup: CDR1 LNHDA, CDR2 SQIVND (reference sequence). This CDR3 is 16 amino acids long.

The CDR3 protein is CASSQASGGAQQYF. The DNA of the CDR3 is TGTGCCAGCAGCCAAGCAAGCGGGGGGGCACAGCAGTACTTC. The chain links TRBV14 to TRBJ2-7, with 10 bases lining up with TRBD2. CDR1 is SGHDN, CDR2 FVKESK, per germline. The CDR3 sequence is 14 residues long. Trimming removed 1 base from V and 8 bases from J; junction bases left unmatched: 5. Full variable domain (rest looked up from reference TRBV14 and TRBJ2-7): EAGVTQFPSHSVIEKGQTVTLRCDPISGHDNLYWYRRVMGKEIKFLLHFVKESKQDESGMPNNRFLAERTGGTYSTLKVQPAELEDSGVYFCASSQASGGAQQYFGPGTRLTVT.

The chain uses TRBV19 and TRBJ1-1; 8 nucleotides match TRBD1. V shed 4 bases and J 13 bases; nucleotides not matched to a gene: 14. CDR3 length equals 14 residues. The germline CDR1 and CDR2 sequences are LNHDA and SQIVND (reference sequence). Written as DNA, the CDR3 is TGTGCCAGTAGTAAAAGTTTGGGACAGGCGATGGGTTTCTTT. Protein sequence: CASSKSLGQAMGFF.

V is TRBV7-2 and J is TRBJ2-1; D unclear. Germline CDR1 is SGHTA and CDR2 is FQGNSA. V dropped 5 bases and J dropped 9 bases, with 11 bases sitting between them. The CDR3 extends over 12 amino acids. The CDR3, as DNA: TGTGCCAGCAGCCCTATCAGAGGTGAGCAGTTCTTC. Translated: CASSPIRGEQFF. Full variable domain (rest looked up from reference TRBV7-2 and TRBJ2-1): GAGVSQSPSNKVTEKGKDVELRCDPISGHTALYWYRQSLGQGLEFLIYFQGNSAPDKSGLPSDRFSAERTGGSVSTLTIQRTQQEDSAVYLCASSPIRGEQFFGPGTRLTVL.

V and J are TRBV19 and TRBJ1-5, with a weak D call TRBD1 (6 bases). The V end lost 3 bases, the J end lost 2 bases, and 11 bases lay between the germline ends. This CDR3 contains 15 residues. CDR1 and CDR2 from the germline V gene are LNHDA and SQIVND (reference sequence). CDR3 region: CASSIWGLGNQPQHF. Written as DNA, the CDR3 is TGTGCCAGTAGTATTTGGGGGCTGGGCAATCAGCCCCAGCATTTT.

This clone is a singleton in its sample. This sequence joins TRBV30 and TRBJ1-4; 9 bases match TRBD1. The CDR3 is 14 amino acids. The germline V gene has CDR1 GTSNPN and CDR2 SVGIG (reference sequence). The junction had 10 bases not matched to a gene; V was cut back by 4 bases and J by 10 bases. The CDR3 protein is CAWTLTGGGGKLFF. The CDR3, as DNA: TGTGCCTGGACCTTAACAGGGGGCGGGGGAAAACTGTTTTTT.

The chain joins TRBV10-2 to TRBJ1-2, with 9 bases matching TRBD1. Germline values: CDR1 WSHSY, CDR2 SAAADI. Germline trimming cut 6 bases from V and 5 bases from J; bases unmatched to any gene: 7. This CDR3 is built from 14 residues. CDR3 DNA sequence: TGCGCCAGCAGCTTTCCCGGGACAGGGTATGGCTACACCTTC. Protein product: CASSFPGTGYGYTF.

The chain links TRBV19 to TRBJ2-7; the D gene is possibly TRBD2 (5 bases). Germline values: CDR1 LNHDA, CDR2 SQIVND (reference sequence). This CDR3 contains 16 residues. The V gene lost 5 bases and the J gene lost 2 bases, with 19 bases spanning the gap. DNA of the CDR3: TGTGCCAGTAGTCTCGACTTACTAGTCGGCACCTACGAGCAGTACTTC. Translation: CASSLDLLVGTYEQYF.

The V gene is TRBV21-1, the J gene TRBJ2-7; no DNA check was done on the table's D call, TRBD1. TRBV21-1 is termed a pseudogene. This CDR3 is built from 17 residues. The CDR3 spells CASSKIRQGLESYEQYF. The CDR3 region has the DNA TGTGCCAGCAGCAAAATCAGACAGGGGCTAGAATCCTACGAGCAGTACTTC.

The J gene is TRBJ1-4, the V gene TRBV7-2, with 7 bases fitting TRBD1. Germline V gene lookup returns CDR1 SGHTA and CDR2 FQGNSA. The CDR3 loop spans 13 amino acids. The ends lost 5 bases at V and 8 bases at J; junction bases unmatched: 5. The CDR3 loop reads CASSRRDSEKLFF. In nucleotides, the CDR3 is TGTGCCAGCAGCCGCAGGGACAGCGAAAAACTGTTTTTT. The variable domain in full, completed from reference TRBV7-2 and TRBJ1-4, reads GAGVSQSPSNKVTEKGKDVELRCDPISGHTALYWYRQSLGQGLEFLIYFQGNSAPDKSGLPSDRFSAERTGGSVSTLTIQRTQQEDSAVYLCASSRRDSEKLFFGSGTQLSVL.

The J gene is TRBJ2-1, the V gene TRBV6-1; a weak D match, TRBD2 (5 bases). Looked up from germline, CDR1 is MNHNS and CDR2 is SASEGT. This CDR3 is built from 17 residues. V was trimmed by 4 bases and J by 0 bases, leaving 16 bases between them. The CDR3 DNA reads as TGTGCCAGCAGTGTCGACGGGGTCGCGATCTCCTACAATGAGCAGTTCTTC. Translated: CASSVDGVAISYNEQFF.

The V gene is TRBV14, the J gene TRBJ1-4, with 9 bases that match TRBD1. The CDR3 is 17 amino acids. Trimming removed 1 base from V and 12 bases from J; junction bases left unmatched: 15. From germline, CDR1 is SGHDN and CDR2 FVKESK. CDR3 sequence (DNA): TGTGCCAGCAGCCAAGGCTTAGGGGGGACAGGGACTCTGGAACTGTTTTTT. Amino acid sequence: CASSQGLGGTGTLELFF.

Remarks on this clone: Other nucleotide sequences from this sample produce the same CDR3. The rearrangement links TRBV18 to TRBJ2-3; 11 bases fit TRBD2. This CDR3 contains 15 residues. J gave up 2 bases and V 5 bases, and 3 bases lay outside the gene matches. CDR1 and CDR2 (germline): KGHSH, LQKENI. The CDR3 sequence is CASSATSGDTDTQYF. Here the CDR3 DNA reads TGTGCCAGCTCAGCGACTAGCGGGGACACAGATACGCAGTATTTT.

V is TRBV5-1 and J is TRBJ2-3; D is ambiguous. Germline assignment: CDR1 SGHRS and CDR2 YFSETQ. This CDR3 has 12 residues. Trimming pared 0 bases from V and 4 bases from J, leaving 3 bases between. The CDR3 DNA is TGCGCCAGCAGCTTGGTATCAGATACGCAGTATTTT. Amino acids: CASSLVSDTQYF.